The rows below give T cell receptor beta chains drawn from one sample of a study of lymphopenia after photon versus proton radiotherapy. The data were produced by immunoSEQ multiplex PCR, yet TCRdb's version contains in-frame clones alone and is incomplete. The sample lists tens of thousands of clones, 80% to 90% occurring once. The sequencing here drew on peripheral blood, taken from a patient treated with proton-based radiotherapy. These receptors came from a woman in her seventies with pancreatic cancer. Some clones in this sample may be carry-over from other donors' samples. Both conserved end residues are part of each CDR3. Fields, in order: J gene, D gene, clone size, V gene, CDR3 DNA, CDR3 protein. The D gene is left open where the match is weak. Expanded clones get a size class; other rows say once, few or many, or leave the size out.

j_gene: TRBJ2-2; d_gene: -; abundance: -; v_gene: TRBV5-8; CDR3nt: TGTGCCAGCAGCTTGCTCGCGGGGACCGCGAACACCGGGGAGCTGTTTTTT; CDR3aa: CASSLLAGTANTGELFF
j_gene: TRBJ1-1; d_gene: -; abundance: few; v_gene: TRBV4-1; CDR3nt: TGCGCCAGCAGCCAAGTAGGGCGCGGGGTGTCTGAAGCTTTCTTT; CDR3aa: CASSQVGRGVSEAFF
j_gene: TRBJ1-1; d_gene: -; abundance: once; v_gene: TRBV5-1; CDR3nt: TGCGCCAGCAGCTTGTGGGGGTCCACTGAAGCTTTCTTT; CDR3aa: CASSLWGSTEAFF
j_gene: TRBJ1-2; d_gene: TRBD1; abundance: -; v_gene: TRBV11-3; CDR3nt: TGTGCCAGCAGCTTGACAGGGCGCCCTAACTATGGCTACACCTTC; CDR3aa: CASSLTGRPNYGYTF
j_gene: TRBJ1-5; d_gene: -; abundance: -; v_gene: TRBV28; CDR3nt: TGTGCCAGCAGTTTATCGGTCGGGGGGAGACAGCCCCAGCATTTT; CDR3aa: CASSLSVGGRQPQHF
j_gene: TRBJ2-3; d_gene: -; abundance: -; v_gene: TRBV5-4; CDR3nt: TGTGCCAGCAGCGTACAGGGCACAGATACGCAGTATTTT; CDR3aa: CASSVQGTDTQYF
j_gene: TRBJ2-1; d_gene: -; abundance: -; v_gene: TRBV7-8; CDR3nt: TGTGCCAGCAGCTTAACCACAAGCGCTGAGCAGTTCTTC; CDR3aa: CASSLTTSAEQFF
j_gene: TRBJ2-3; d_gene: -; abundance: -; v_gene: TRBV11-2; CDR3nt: TGTGCCAGCAGCTTAGGTATTGGCACAGATACGCAGTATTTT; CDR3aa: CASSLGIGTDTQYF
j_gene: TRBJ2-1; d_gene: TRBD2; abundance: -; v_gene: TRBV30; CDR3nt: TGTGCCTGGAGGGGTTTAGCGGGAGGGATTTATGAGCAGTTCTTC; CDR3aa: CAWRGLAGGIYEQFF
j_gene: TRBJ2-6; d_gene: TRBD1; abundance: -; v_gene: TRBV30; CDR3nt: TGTGCCTGGAGTCGGGACAGTCACGTCTCTGGGGCCAACGTCCTGACTTTC; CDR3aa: CAWSRDSHVSGANVLTF
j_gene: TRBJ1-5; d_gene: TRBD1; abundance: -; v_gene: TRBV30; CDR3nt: TGTGCCTGGAACTTGGGACAGGGGAATCAGCCCCAGCATTTT; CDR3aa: CAWNLGQGNQPQHF
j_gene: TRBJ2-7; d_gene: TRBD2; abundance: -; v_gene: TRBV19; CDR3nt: TGTGCCAGTAGTATCGGACTAGCGGGAGACGAGCAGTACTTC; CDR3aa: CASSIGLAGDEQYF
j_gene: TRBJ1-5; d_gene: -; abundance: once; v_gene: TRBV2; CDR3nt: TGTGCCAGCAGTGGAGGACTGTATAGCAATCAGCCCCAGCATTTT; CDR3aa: CASSGGLYSNQPQHF
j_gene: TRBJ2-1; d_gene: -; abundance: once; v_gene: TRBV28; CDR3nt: TGTGCCAGCAGGTCCGGTAACAGAATCGATGAGCAGTTCTTC; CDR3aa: CASRSGNRIDEQFF
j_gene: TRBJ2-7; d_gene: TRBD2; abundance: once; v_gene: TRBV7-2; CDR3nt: TGTGCCAGCAGCTTAGGCGCTAGCGGAATTCGCAACGAGCAGTACTTC; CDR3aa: CASSLGASGIRNEQYF
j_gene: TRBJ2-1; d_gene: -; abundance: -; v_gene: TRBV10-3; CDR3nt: TGTGCCATCAGTCCGGGACCGGACCACAATGAGCAGTTCTTC; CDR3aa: CAISPGPDHNEQFF
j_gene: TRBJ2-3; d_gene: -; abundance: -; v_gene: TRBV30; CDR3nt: TGTGCCTGGGCTCGGACTAGCACAGATACGCAGTATTTT; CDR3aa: CAWARTSTDTQYF
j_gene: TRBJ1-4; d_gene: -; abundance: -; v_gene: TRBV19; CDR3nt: TGTGCCAGTAGTACAAGACGGACAACTAATGAAAAACTGTTTTTT; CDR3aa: CASSTRRTTNEKLFF
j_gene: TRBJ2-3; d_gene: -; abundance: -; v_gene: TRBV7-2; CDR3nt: TGTGCCAGCAGAAGAGGGGTGCAGCAGTCAGATACGCAGTATTTT; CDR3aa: CASRRGVQQSDTQYF
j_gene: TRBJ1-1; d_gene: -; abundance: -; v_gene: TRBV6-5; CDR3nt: TGTGCCAGCAGTCCCTACACAACTCCGAACACTGAAGCTTTCTTT; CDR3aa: CASSPYTTPNTEAFF
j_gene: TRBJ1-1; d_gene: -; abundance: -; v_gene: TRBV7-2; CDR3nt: TGTGCCAGCAGCTTCCGAGGTCACACTGAAGCTTTCTTT; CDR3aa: CASSFRGHTEAFF
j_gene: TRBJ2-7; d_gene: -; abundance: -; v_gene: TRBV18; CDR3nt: TGTGCCAGCTCACCGGGATCCCCCTCCTACGAGCAGTACTTC; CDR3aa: CASSPGSPSYEQYF
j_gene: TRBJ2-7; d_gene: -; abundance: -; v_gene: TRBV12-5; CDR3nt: TGTGCTAGTGGTTTAGGGCCGGAATACGAGCAGTACTTC; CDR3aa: CASGLGPEYEQYF
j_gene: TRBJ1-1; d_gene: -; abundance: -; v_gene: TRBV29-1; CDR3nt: TGCAGCGTTGAAGGACGGGGGGGAGAGACTGAAGCTTTCTTT; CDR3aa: CSVEGRGGETEAFF
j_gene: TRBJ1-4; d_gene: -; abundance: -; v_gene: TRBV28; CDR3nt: TGTGCCAGCAGTTTGAACCAGGGAGGTGGTGAAAAACTGTTTTTT; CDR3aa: CASSLNQGGGEKLFF
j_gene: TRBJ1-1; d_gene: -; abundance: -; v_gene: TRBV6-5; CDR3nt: TGTGCCTCGACTGAAGCTTTCTTT; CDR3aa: CASTEAFF
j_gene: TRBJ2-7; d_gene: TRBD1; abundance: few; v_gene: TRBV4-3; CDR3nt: TGCGCCAGCAGCCAAGTACCAGGGGGATCCTACGAGCAGTACTTC; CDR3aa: CASSQVPGGSYEQYF
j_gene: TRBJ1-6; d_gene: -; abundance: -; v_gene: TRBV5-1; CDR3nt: TGCGCCAGCAGCTCGGCGACTGTCTATAATTCACCCCTCCACTTT; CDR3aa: CASSSATVYNSPLHF
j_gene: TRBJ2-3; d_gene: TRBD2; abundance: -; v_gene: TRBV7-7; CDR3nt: TGTGCTAGCAGCTTAGCGGGAGCTAGCACAGATACGCAGTATTTT; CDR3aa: CASSLAGASTDTQYF
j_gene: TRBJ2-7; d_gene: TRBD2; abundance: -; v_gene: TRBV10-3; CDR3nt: TGTGCCGCCCGCTCCGGGACTAGCGGCTACGAGCAGTACTTC; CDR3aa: CAARSGTSGYEQYF
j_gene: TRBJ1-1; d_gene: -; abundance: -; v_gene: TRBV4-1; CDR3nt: TGCGCCAGCAGCGTACCATTGAACACTGAAGCTTTCTTT; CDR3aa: CASSVPLNTEAFF
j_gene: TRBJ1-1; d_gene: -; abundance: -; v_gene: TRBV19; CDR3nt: TGTGCCAGTAACCGGGGCCTCATGAACACTGAAGCTTTCTTT; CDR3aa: CASNRGLMNTEAFF
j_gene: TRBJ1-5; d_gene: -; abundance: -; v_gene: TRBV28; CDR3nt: TGTGCCAGCAGCCCCCCTAATCAGCCCCAGCATTTT; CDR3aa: CASSPPNQPQHF
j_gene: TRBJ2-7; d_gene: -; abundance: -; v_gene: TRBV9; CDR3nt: TGTGCCAGCAGCGCCCAGGGAGGCCCCTACGAGCAGTACTTC; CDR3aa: CASSAQGGPYEQYF
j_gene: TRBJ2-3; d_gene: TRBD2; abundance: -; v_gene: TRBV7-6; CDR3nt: TGTGCCAGCAGCCCTGGACTAGCGGGACGCACAGATACGCAGTATTTT; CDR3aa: CASSPGLAGRTDTQYF
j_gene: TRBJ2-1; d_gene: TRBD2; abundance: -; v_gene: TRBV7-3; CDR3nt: TGTGCCAGCAGCCCTCGGACTAGCGGTAGCTCCTACAATGAGCAGTTCTTC; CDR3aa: CASSPRTSGSSYNEQFF
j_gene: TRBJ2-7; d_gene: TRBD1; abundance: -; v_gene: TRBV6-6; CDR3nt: TGTGCCAGCAGTTCGTGGCCAGGGGGCAACTACGAGCAGTACTTC; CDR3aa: CASSSWPGGNYEQYF
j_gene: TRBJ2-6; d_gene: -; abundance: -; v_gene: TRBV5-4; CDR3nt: TGTGCCAGCAGTAACGACAGCCCCACCCTCTCTGGGGCCAACGTCCTGACTTTC; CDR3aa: CASSNDSPTLSGANVLTF
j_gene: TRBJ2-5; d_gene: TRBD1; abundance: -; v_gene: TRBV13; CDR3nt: TGTGCCAGCAGCTTAGACCGGGACAGTTACACCCAGTACTTC; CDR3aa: CASSLDRDSYTQYF
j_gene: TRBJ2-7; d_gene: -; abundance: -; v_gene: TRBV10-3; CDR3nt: TGTGCCATCAGACCAGGGGACCCCTACGAGCAGTACTTC; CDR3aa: CAIRPGDPYEQYF
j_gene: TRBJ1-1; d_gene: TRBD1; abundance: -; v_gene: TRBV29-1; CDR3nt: TGCAGCGTTGAGGGACACAGGGGGCGTAACACTGAAGCTTTCTTT; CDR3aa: CSVEGHRGRNTEAFF
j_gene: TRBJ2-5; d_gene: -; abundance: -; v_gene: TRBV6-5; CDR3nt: TGTGCCAGCAGTTACAACCAAGAGACCCAGTACTTC; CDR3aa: CASSYNQETQYF
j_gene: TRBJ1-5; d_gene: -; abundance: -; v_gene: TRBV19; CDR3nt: TGTGCCACCTCTTCCCAGGGTTTCAATCAGCCCCAGCATTTT; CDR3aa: CATSSQGFNQPQHF
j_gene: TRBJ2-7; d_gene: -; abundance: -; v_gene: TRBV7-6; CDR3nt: TGTGCCAGCAGCCCGGGGGCGGGGACAAACGCCTGGGAGCAGTACTTC; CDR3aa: CASSPGAGTNAWEQYF
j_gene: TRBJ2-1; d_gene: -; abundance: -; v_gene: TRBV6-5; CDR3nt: TGTGCCAGCAGAACCGACGTGGCCTGGAATGAGCAGTTCTTC; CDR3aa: CASRTDVAWNEQFF
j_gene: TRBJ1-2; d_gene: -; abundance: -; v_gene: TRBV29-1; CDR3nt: TGCAGCGTTGAAGAAAATTGGGCGAGCGGCTACACCTTC; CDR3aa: CSVEENWASGYTF
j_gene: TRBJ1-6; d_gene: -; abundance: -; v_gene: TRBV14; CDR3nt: TGTGCCAGCAGCCTTATACTAAATTCACCCCTCCACTTT; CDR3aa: CASSLILNSPLHF
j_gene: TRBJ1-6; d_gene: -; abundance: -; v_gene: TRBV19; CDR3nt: TGTGCCAGTAGTATGGGCCAGGCCCGAAGCTCACCCCTCCACTTT; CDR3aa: CASSMGQARSSPLHF
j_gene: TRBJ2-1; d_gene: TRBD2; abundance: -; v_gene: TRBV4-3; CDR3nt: TGCGCCAGCAGCTCCGGGACTAGCGGGAGCCGCTCCTACAATGAGCAGTTCTTC; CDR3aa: CASSSGTSGSRSYNEQFF
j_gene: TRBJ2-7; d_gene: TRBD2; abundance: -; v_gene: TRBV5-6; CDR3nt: TGTGCCAGCAGCTTGGGCACTAGCGGGAGCATATACGAGCAGTACTTC; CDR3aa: CASSLGTSGSIYEQYF